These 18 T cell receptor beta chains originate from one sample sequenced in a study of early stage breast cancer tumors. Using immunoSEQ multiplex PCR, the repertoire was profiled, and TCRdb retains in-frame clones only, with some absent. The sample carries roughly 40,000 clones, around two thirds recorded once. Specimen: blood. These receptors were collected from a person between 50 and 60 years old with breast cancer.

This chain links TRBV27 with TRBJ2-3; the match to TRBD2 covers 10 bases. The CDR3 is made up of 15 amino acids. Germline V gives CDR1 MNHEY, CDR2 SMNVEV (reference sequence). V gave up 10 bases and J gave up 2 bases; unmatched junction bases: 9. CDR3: CATNQLAGATDTQYF. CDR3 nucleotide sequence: TGTGCCACCAATCAGCTAGCGGGAGCCACAGATACGCAGTATTTT.

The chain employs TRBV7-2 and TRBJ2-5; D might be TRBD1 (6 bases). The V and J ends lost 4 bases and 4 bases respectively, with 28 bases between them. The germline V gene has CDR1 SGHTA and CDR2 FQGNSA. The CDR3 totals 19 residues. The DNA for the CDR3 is TGTGCCAGCAGCTCCAGACAAGGGGGTGGCCTTGTGGGGGCAGAGACCCAGTACTTC. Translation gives CASSSRQGGGLVGAETQYF.

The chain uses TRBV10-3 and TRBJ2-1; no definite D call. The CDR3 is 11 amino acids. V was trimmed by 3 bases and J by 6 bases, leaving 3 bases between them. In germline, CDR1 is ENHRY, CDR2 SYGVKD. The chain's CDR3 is CAISDSNEQFF. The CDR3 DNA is TGTGCCATCAGTGACTCCAATGAGCAGTTCTTC.

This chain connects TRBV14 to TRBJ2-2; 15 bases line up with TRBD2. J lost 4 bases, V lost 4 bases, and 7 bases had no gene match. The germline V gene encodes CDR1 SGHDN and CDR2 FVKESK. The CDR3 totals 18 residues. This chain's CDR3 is CASSRGLAGGPRTGELFF. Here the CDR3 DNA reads TGTGCCAGCAGCCGTGGACTAGCGGGGGGGCCTCGCACCGGGGAGCTGTTTTTT.

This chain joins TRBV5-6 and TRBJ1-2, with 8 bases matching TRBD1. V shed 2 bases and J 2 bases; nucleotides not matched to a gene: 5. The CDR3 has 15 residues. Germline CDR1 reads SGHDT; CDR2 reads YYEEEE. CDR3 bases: TGTGCCAGCAGCTTAGGACAGGGTGCCAACTATGGCTACACCTTC. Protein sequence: CASSLGQGANYGYTF.

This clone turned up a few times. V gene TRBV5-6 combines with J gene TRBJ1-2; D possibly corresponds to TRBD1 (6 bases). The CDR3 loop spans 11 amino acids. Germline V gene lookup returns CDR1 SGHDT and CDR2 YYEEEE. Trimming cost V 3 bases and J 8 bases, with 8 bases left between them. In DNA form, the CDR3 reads TGTGCCAGCAGCTACGGACAGGGCTACACCTTC. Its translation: CASSYGQGYTF.

CDR3 nucleotide sequence: TGCGCCAGCAGACGGATACAGGGTAGTCTTGGGAATGAGCAGTTCTTC. It specifies CASRRIQGSLGNEQFF. V usage is TRBV5-1 and J usage is TRBJ2-1, with D possibly being TRBD1 (6 bases). CDR3 length: 16 residues. V lost 5 bases and J lost 7, with 22 bases in between. CDR1 is SGHRS and CDR2 is YFSETQ in the germline V gene.

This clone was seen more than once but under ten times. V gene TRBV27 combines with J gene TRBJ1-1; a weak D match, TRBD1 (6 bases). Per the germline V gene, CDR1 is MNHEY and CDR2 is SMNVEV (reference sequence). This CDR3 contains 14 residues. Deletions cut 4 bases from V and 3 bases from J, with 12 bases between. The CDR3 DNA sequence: TGTGCCAGCAGTTGGAGAGGGGGGGACACTGAAGCTTTCTTT. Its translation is CASSWRGGDTEAFF.

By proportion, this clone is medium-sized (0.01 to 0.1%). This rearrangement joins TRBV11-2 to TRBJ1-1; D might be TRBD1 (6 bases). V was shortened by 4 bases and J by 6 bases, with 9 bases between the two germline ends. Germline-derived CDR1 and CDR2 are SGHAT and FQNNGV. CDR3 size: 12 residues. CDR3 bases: TGTGCCAGCAGCTCACAGGGTTCTGAAGCTTTCTTT. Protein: CASSSQGSEAFF.

This CDR3 reads CASSQVVGTNQPQHF. For the CDR3, the DNA is TGCGCCAGCAGCCAAGTAGTGGGGACTAATCAGCCCCAGCATTTT. This chain connects TRBV4-3 to TRBJ1-5, with D perhaps TRBD1 (5 bases). V dropped 1 base and J dropped 4 bases, with 11 bases sitting between them. The CDR3 length is 15 residues. CDR1 and CDR2 (germline): LGHNA, YSLEER.

The CDR3 sequence: CASSLDRGSNTEAFF. The CDR3 bases are TGTGCCAGCAGCTTAGACAGGGGGAGCAACACTGAAGCTTTCTTT. The chain carries TRBV7-9 and TRBJ1-1, with 8 bases lining up with TRBD1. The germline CDR1 and CDR2 sequences are SEHNR and FQNEAQ (reference sequence). The CDR3 consists of 15 residues. Trimming at V came to 1 base and at J to 2 bases, leaving 3 bases not matched to a gene.

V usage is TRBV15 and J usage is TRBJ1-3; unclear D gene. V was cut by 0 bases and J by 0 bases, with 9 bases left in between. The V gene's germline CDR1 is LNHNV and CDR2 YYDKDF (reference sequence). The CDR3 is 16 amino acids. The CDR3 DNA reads TGTGCCACCAGCAGAGATCGGGGTGTCTCTGGAAACACCATATATTTT. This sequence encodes CATSRDRGVSGNTIYF.

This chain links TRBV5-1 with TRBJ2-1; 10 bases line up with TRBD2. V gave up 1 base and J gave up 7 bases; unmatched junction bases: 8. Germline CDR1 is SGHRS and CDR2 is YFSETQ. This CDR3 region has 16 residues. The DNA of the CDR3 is TGCGCCAGCAGCTTGCCTAGCGGGAGCCAGCAGAATGAGCAGTTCTTC. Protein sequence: CASSLPSGSQQNEQFF. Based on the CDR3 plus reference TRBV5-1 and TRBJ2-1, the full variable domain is KAGVTQTPRYLIKTRGQQVTLSCSPISGHRSVSWYQQTPGQGLQFLFEYFSETQRNKGNFPGRFSGRQFSNSRSEMNVSTLELGDSALYLCASSLPSGSQQNEQFFGPGTRLTVL.

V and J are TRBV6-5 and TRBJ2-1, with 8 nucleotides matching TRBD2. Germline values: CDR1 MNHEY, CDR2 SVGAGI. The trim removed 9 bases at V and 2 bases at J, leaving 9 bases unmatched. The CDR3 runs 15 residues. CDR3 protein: CASSLSGAAYNEQFF. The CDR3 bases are TGTGCCAGTTCCCTTAGCGGGGCCGCCTACAATGAGCAGTTCTTC.

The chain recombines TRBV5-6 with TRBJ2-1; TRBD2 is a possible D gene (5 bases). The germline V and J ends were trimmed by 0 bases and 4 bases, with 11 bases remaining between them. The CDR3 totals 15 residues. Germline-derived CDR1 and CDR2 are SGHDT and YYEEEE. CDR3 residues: CASSLALAGYNEQFF. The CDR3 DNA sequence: TGTGCCAGCAGCTTGGCGCTAGCCGGATACAATGAGCAGTTCTTC.

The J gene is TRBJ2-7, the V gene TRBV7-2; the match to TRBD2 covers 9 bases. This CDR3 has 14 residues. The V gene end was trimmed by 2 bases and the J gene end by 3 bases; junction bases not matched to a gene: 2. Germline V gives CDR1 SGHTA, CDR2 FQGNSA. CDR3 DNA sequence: TGTGCCAGCAGCTTAAGCGGGGGGCTCTACGAGCAGTACGTC. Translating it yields CASSLSGGLYEQYV.

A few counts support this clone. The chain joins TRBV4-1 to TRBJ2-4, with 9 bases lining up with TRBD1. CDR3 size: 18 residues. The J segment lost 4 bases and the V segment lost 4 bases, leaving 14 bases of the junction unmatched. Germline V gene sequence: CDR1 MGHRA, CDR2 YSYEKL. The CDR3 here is CASSPGYARDRVKNIQYF. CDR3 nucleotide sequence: TGCGCCAGCAGCCCTGGTTACGCCAGGGACAGGGTAAAAAACATTCAGTACTTC.

The CDR3 is CASSLVISVSSGANVLTF. The CDR3 DNA is TGTGCCAGCAGCTTAGTAATTAGCGTTAGCTCTGGGGCCAACGTCCTGACTTTC. The gene calls are TRBV7-2 and TRBJ2-6; D may be TRBD2 (5 bases). This CDR3 has 18 residues. Between the trimmed V and J ends, which lost 1 base and 0 bases, there was a span of 13 bases. The germline CDR1 and CDR2 sequences are SGHTA and FQGNSA.